These T cell receptor beta chains were read from a single sample in a study of cytomegalovirus exposure and HLA in healthy donors. Produced via immunoSEQ multiplex PCR; TCRdb's table is partial and in-frame only. The repertoire has 90,000 to 120,000 clones, about 77% of them found once; the top ten carry 4%. The sample was PBMCs. These receptors were obtained from a woman aged 45-60 years in good health and CMV-seropositive. Each CDR3 is given with its conserved first and last residue. The order of the fields is clone size, V gene, J gene, D gene, CDR3 length, CDR3 DNA, CDR3 protein. D genes are given only for firm matches. Size values are once, few and many counts, or a class for expanded clones, and some rows have none.

size: NA
V: TRBV6-6
J: TRBJ2-3
D: TRBD2
length: 13
DNA: TGTGCCAGCCGGACTAGCAACACAGATACGCAGTATTTT
CDR3: CASRTSNTDTQYF

size: NA
V: TRBV10-1
J: TRBJ2-7
D: NA
length: 16
DNA: TGCGCCAGCAGTGCGAACCCCCGAGGGCTGATCTACGAGCAGTACTTC
CDR3: CASSANPRGLIYEQYF

size: NA
V: TRBV7-7
J: TRBJ2-3
D: TRBD2
length: 17
DNA: TGTGCTAGCCGAGAGAGAGAGACTAGCGGGGGAACAGATACGCAGTATTTT
CDR3: CASRERETSGGTDTQYF

size: NA
V: TRBV6-1
J: TRBJ1-4
D: NA
length: 12
DNA: TGTGCCAGCACTAACTCGAATGAAAAACTGTTTTTT
CDR3: CASTNSNEKLFF

size: NA
V: TRBV5-1
J: TRBJ2-5
D: NA
length: 13
DNA: TGCGCCAGCAGCTTCGGGGTAGGGGAGACCCAGTACTTC
CDR3: CASSFGVGETQYF

size: NA
V: TRBV7-9
J: TRBJ2-3
D: TRBD2
length: 16
DNA: TGTGCCAGCAGCCCCCCCCGGGGGGAGACCACAGATACGCAGTATTTT
CDR3: CASSPPRGETTDTQYF

size: NA
V: TRBV19
J: TRBJ1-6
D: NA
length: 17
DNA: TGTGCCGCGGGCCAAGATAGGGCGAGCTCCTATAATTCACCCCTCCACTTT
CDR3: CAAGQDRASSYNSPLHF

size: NA
V: TRBV9
J: TRBJ2-2
D: TRBD2
length: 17
DNA: TGTGCCAGCACCGTAGGGGCGGGGGTTATGAACACCGGGGAGCTGTTTTTT
CDR3: CASTVGAGVMNTGELFF

size: NA
V: TRBV9
J: TRBJ1-5
D: TRBD1
length: 20
DNA: TGTGCCAGCAGCGTCCCGGGCGGGACAGGGTGTGATGGAAGTAATCAGCCCCAGCATTTT
CDR3: CASSVPGGTGCDGSNQPQHF

size: few
V: TRBV29-1
J: TRBJ2-6
D: NA
length: 17
DNA: TGCAGCGTTGAAGACCCGGGACATAGCTCTGGGGCCAACGTCCTGACTTTC
CDR3: CSVEDPGHSSGANVLTF

size: NA
V: TRBV5-1
J: TRBJ1-1
D: TRBD1
length: 14
DNA: TGCGCCAGCACCGTGACAGGGGAGAACACTGAAGCTTTCTTT
CDR3: CASTVTGENTEAFF

size: NA
V: TRBV18
J: TRBJ2-7
D: TRBD2
length: 14
DNA: TGTGCCAGCTCACCACCCGGGACTAGCTCCGAGCAGTACTTC
CDR3: CASSPPGTSSEQYF

size: NA
V: TRBV6-6
J: TRBJ1-1
D: NA
length: 11
DNA: TGTGCCAGCAGCCAGGGATCTGAAGCTTTCTTT
CDR3: CASSQGSEAFF

size: few
V: TRBV2
J: TRBJ1-1
D: NA
length: 12
DNA: TGTGCCAGCATTGCCGGGGGGACTGAAGCTTTCTTT
CDR3: CASIAGGTEAFF

size: NA
V: TRBV11-2
J: TRBJ2-1
D: NA
length: 14
DNA: TGTGCCAGCAGCTCCCCCCGACTGGCCAATGAGCAGTTCTTC
CDR3: CASSSPRLANEQFF

size: few
V: TRBV2
J: TRBJ1-6
D: NA
length: 13
DNA: TGTGCCAGCAGTACCAACACCGATTCACCCCTCCACTTT
CDR3: CASSTNTDSPLHF

size: NA
V: TRBV6-1
J: TRBJ2-7
D: TRBD2
length: 14
DNA: TGTGCCAGCAGTTCCACTAGCGGGAGTTACGAGCAGTACTTC
CDR3: CASSSTSGSYEQYF

size: NA
V: TRBV19
J: TRBJ1-5
D: NA
length: 14
DNA: TGTGCCAGTAGTGGCAGGGAGGGCAATCAGCCCCAGCATTTT
CDR3: CASSGREGNQPQHF

size: once
V: TRBV18
J: TRBJ1-1
D: NA
length: 13
DNA: TGTGCCAGCTCAAAGCAGGGGCGCACTGAAGCTTTCTTT
CDR3: CASSKQGRTEAFF

size: NA
V: TRBV10-1
J: TRBJ1-1
D: NA
length: 16
DNA: TGCGCCAGCAGTGAGTTCCGGACAGCCATGAACACTGAAGCTTTCTTT
CDR3: CASSEFRTAMNTEAFF

size: NA
V: TRBV2
J: TRBJ1-4
D: TRBD1
length: 17
DNA: TGTGCCAGCAGTGAACCGGGACAGATCCCATGGACTGAAAAACTGTTTTTT
CDR3: CASSEPGQIPWTEKLFF

size: NA
V: TRBV29-1
J: TRBJ2-1
D: NA
length: 15
DNA: TGCAGCGTTGAAGGGGGCGACAACTCCTACAATGAGCAGTTCTTC
CDR3: CSVEGGDNSYNEQFF

size: NA
V: TRBV9
J: TRBJ2-1
D: NA
length: 15
DNA: TGTGCCAGCAGCGCCCTCCCGGACACCTACAATGAGCAGTTCTTC
CDR3: CASSALPDTYNEQFF

size: NA
V: TRBV20-1
J: TRBJ1-2
D: TRBD1
length: 11
DNA: TGCAGTGCTAGAACAGGGGATGGCTACACCTTC
CDR3: CSARTGDGYTF

size: few
V: TRBV14
J: TRBJ2-3
D: NA
length: 16
DNA: TGTGCCAGCAGCCAACGGCTAGCGTCTAGCACAGATACGCAGTATTTT
CDR3: CASSQRLASSTDTQYF

size: NA
V: TRBV7-9
J: TRBJ2-1
D: TRBD1
length: 16
DNA: TGTGCCAGCAGCGGACGCGGCCCAGGGGGTTACAATGAGCAGTTCTTC
CDR3: CASSGRGPGGYNEQFF

size: few
V: TRBV6-6
J: TRBJ1-5
D: TRBD1
length: 15
DNA: TGTGCCAGCAGTTATATGGGGGACAGCCTGAAGCCCCAGCATTTT
CDR3: CASSYMGDSLKPQHF

size: NA
V: TRBV29-1
J: TRBJ2-1
D: TRBD2
length: 13
DNA: TGCAGCGTTGATCCTAGCGGGGTCGGTGAGCAGTTCTTC
CDR3: CSVDPSGVGEQFF

size: NA
V: TRBV5-1
J: TRBJ2-5
D: TRBD2
length: 16
DNA: TGCGCCAGCAGCTTATTTAGAGCGGGAGGGGAAGAGACCCAGTACTTC
CDR3: CASSLFRAGGEETQYF

size: NA
V: TRBV12-5
J: TRBJ1-5
D: TRBD1
length: 15
DNA: TGTGCTAGTGCTACCAGGGACAGTTTGAATCAGCCCCAGCATTTT
CDR3: CASATRDSLNQPQHF

size: NA
V: TRBV11-1
J: TRBJ1-6
D: TRBD1
length: 15
DNA: TGTGCCAGCAGCTTAGCCGGGACAGGAAATTCACCCCTCCACTTT
CDR3: CASSLAGTGNSPLHF

size: NA
V: TRBV7-6
J: TRBJ2-1
D: TRBD2
length: 16
DNA: TGTGCCAGCAGCCAAGCGGGGGGGGTTCCCTACAATGAGCAGTTCTTC
CDR3: CASSQAGGVPYNEQFF

size: NA
V: TRBV4-1
J: TRBJ1-1
D: NA
length: 14
DNA: TGCGCCAGCAGCCAGGGGGCCATGAACACTGAAGCTTTCTTT
CDR3: CASSQGAMNTEAFF

size: NA
V: TRBV9
J: TRBJ2-1
D: TRBD2
length: 18
DNA: TGTGCCAGCAGCGTGGGTCCCGGGACTAGCGGGGTGGATAGTGAGCAGTTCTTC
CDR3: CASSVGPGTSGVDSEQFF

size: NA
V: TRBV6-1
J: TRBJ2-7
D: TRBD1
length: 13
DNA: TGTGCCAGCACCTCAGACAGGGGACGCGAGCAGTACTTC
CDR3: CASTSDRGREQYF

size: NA
V: TRBV10-2
J: TRBJ2-3
D: NA
length: 15
DNA: TGCGCCAGCAGTGAGTCCCCCCGTAGCACAGATACGCAGTATTTT
CDR3: CASSESPRSTDTQYF

size: NA
V: TRBV30
J: TRBJ1-5
D: TRBD1
length: 16
DNA: TGTGCCTGGGAGGGGGACAGGGCCCCGCAGGATCAGCCCCAGCATTTT
CDR3: CAWEGDRAPQDQPQHF

size: NA
V: TRBV7-9
J: TRBJ2-7
D: NA
length: 15
DNA: TGTGCCAGCAGCTTAGAACGGGCCAGGGAAGGCGAGCAGTACTTC
CDR3: CASSLERAREGEQYF

size: few
V: TRBV4-1
J: TRBJ2-1
D: TRBD2
length: 17
DNA: TGCGCCAGCAAAGGTACTAGCGGGCGTAGCTCCTACAATGAGCAGTTCTTC
CDR3: CASKGTSGRSSYNEQFF

size: few
V: TRBV5-6
J: TRBJ2-7
D: NA
length: 13
DNA: TGTGCCAGCAGCTTTTGGGCTACCCGGGAGCAGTACTTC
CDR3: CASSFWATREQYF

size: few
V: TRBV6-5
J: TRBJ1-2
D: NA
length: 11
DNA: TGTGCCAGCACACAAGGAGGTGGCTACACCTTC
CDR3: CASTQGGGYTF

size: few
V: TRBV5-1
J: TRBJ2-3
D: NA
length: 15
DNA: TGCGCCAGCAGCTTGATTGCACAGGGCGGGGATACGCAGTATTTT
CDR3: CASSLIAQGGDTQYF

size: NA
V: TRBV7-9
J: TRBJ1-4
D: NA
length: 15
DNA: TGTGCCAGCAGCCCAAGCAGGGCAACTAATGAAAAACTGTTTTTT
CDR3: CASSPSRATNEKLFF

size: NA
V: TRBV19
J: TRBJ1-1
D: TRBD1
length: 14
DNA: TGTGCCAGTAGTAGGCGGACAGGGGGAACTGAAGCTTTCTTT
CDR3: CASSRRTGGTEAFF

size: NA
V: TRBV7-9
J: TRBJ2-7
D: NA
length: 14
DNA: TGTGCCAGCAGCTTAGCGACAAGCTCCTACGAGCAGTACTTC
CDR3: CASSLATSSYEQYF

size: NA
V: TRBV5-4
J: TRBJ1-2
D: NA
length: 16
DNA: TGTGCCAGCAGCTTAGGCATGGGGGCAGACGACTATGGCTACACCTTC
CDR3: CASSLGMGADDYGYTF

size: NA
V: TRBV11-3
J: TRBJ2-2
D: TRBD2
length: 16
DNA: TGTGCCAGCAGCCATAGCGGGAGGCCGGGCACCGGGGAGCTGTTTTTT
CDR3: CASSHSGRPGTGELFF

size: NA
V: TRBV4-1
J: TRBJ2-1
D: TRBD1
length: 15
DNA: TGCGCCAGCAGCCAAGAAGGAACAGGGGTAGGGGTCAAGTTCTTC
CDR3: CASSQEGTGVGVKFF

size: few
V: TRBV9
J: TRBJ1-1
D: TRBD1
length: 15
DNA: TGTGCCAGCAGCGAATTGACAGGGTGGAACACTGAAGCTTTCTTT
CDR3: CASSELTGWNTEAFF

size: NA
V: TRBV10-1
J: TRBJ2-3
D: TRBD2
length: 16
DNA: TGCGCCAGCAGCCTCACTAGCGGGGGGCACACAGATACGCAGTATTTT
CDR3: CASSLTSGGHTDTQYF

size: few
V: TRBV10-3
J: TRBJ2-5
D: TRBD1
length: 14
DNA: TGTGCCATATCGAACAGGGGAGCCCAAGAGACCCAGTACTTC
CDR3: CAISNRGAQETQYF

size: NA
V: TRBV7-9
J: TRBJ1-6
D: NA
length: 19
DNA: TGTGCCAGCAGCTTAGCGGAGGGGATGGGCGGCTCCTATAATTCACCCCTCCACTTT
CDR3: CASSLAEGMGGSYNSPLHF

size: few
V: TRBV5-4
J: TRBJ1-1
D: TRBD1
length: 14
DNA: TGTGCCAGCAGCCCGACAGGGGGGAACACTGAAGCTTTCTTT
CDR3: CASSPTGGNTEAFF

size: once
V: TRBV9
J: TRBJ1-1
D: TRBD1
length: 15
DNA: TGTGCCAGCAGCGTAGCTCGGGACAGGAACACTGAAGCTTTCTTT
CDR3: CASSVARDRNTEAFF

size: NA
V: TRBV7-9
J: TRBJ2-3
D: NA
length: 15
DNA: TGTGCCAGCAGCTTACGCGGGTTCCTCACAGATACGCAGTATTTT
CDR3: CASSLRGFLTDTQYF

size: NA
V: TRBV7-9
J: TRBJ2-2
D: NA
length: 11
DNA: TGTGCCAGCAGCCGTACCGGGGAGCTGTTTTTT
CDR3: CASSRTGELFF

size: NA
V: TRBV11-2
J: TRBJ2-3
D: TRBD2
length: 17
DNA: TGTGCCAGCAGCCCAAGACTAGCGGGAGTAGGCACAGATACGCAGTATTTT
CDR3: CASSPRLAGVGTDTQYF

size: NA
V: TRBV5-4
J: TRBJ2-4
D: TRBD1
length: 14
DNA: TGTGCCAGCAGCTTGGGGAGACAGGGTAACATTCAGTACTTC
CDR3: CASSLGRQGNIQYF